This T cell receptor (beta chain) was documented in a study of blood T cell repertoires in COVID-19. Study background: There were acute and convalescent COVID-19 samples, and they came from the United States, Italy and Spain.

Trimming pared 0 bases from V and 5 bases from J, leaving 5 bases between. From germline, CDR1 is SGDLS and CDR2 YYNGEE. This CDR3 comprises 13 residues. The authors' processing: Estimates of nucleated cell counts were drawn from the amplification of reference gene primers. TCRdb's copy holds only in-frame clones and misses some; the assay was immunoSEQ multiplex PCR. V, J and clone size were drawn from that table, and D and trimming were deduced from the DNA. The repertoire includes 200,000 to 250,000 clones, around nine tenths of them detected once, and less than 14% sits in the top ten. Individuals drawn from some 25 US areas were about 18 to 90 years old. The recovered donors of Cohort 3 showed two negative PCRs, clearance, or symptom resolution.

The gene calls are TRBV9 and TRBJ2-2; D not certain. The sequencing input was PBMCs or T cells enriched from blood (not recorded which). This clonotype originated in a man aged 25 to 45 who had recovered from COVID-19. This chain's CDR3 is CASSVVSTGELFF. In DNA form, the CDR3 reads TGTGCCAGCAGCGTAGTATCGACCGGGGAGCTGTTTTTT. The variable domain in full, with the rest retrieved from reference TRBV9 and TRBJ2-2, is DSGVTQTPKHLITATGQRVTLRCSPRSGDLSVYWYQQSLDQGLQFLIQYYNGEERAKGNILERFSAQQFPDLHSELNLSSLELGDSALYFCASSVVSTGELFFGEGSRLTVL.